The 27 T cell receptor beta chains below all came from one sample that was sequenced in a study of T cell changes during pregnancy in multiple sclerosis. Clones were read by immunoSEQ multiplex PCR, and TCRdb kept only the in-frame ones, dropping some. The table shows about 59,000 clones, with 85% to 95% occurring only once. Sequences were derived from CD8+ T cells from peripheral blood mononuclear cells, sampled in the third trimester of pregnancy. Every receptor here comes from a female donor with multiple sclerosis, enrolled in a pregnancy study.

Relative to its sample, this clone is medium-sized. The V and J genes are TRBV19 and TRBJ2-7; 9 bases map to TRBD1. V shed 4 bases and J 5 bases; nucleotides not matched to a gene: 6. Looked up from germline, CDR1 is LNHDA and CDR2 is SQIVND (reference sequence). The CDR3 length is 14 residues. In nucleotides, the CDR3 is TGTGCCAGTAGTAAAGGACAGGGGTTCGACGAGCAGTACTTC. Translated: CASSKGQGFDEQYF.

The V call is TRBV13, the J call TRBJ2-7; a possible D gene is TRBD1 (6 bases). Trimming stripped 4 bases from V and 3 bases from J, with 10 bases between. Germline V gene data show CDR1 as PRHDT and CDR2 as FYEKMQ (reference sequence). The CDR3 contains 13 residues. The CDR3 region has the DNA TGTGCCAGCAGCTACAGGGATCACTACGAGCAGTACTTC. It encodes CASSYRDHYEQYF.

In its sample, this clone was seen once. CDR3 in amino acids: CASSEVWGGTEAFF. The CDR3 bases are TGTGCCAGCAGCGAGGTTTGGGGGGGCACTGAAGCTTTCTTT. The chain is built from TRBV7-2 and TRBJ1-1; tentative D call: TRBD1 (5 bases). Germline assignment: CDR1 SGHTA and CDR2 FQGNSA. V was pared by 5 bases and J by 4 bases, with 14 bases between. The CDR3 contains 14 residues.

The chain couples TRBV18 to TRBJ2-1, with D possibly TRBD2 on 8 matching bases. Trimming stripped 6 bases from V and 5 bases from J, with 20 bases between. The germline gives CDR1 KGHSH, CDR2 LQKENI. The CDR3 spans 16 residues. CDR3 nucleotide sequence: TGTGCCAGCTCCCAATCAGGGGGACTAGGGGACAATGAGCAGTTCTTC. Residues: CASSQSGGLGDNEQFF.

The CDR3 sequence is CASSLYRGRVTEAFF. The CDR3 DNA is TGTGCCAGCAGCTTATATCGGGGTAGGGTGACTGAAGCTTTCTTT. J is TRBJ1-1 and V is TRBV11-2; D is unresolved. CDR1 SGHAT and CDR2 FQNNGV come from the germline V gene. The CDR3 runs to 15 residues. V was pared by 2 bases and J by 5 bases, with 15 bases between.

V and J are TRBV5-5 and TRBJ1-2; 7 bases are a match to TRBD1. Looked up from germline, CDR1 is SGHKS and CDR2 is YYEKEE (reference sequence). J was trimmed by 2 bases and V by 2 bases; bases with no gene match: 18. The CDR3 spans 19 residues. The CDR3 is CASSFSPYSGDSLNYGYTF. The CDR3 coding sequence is TGTGCCAGCAGCTTTTCCCCTTATTCCGGGGACAGCTTAAACTATGGCTACACCTTC.

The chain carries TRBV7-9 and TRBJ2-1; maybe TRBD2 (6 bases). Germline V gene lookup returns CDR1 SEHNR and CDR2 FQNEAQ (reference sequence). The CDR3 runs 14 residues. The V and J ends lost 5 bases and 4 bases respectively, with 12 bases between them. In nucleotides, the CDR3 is TGTGCCAGCAGCGGGGGGACGGATTACAATGAGCAGTTCTTC. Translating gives CASSGGTDYNEQFF.

Written as DNA, the CDR3 is TGTGCCAGCAGTTTGCAGGAAGCGGCTGAAGCTTTCTTT. Translating gives CASSLQEAAEAFF. The rearrangement joins TRBV27 to TRBJ1-1, with unresolved D. Germline assignment: CDR1 MNHEY and CDR2 SMNVEV (reference sequence). V lost 3 bases and J 6 bases, leaving 11 bases between the germline ends. The CDR3 is 13 amino acids.

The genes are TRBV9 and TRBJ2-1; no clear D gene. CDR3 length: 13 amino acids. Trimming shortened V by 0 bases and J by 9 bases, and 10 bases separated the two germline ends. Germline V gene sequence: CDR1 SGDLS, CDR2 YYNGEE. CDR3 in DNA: TGTGCCAGCAGCGTAGCGAAAGTGGCTGAGCAGTTCTTC. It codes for CASSVAKVAEQFF.

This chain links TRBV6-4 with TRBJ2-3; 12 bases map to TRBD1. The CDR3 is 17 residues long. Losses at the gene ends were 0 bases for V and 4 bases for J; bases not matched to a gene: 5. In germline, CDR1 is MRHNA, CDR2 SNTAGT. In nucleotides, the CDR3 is TGTGCCAGCAGTGACTCGGCCGGGACAGGGGGCGCAGATACGCAGTATTTT. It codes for CASSDSAGTGGADTQYF.

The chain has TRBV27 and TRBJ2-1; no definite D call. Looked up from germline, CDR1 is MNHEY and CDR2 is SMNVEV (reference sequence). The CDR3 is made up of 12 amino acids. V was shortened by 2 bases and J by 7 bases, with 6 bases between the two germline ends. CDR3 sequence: CASSLNRNEQFF. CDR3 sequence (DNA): TGTGCCAGCAGTTTAAATAGAAATGAGCAGTTCTTC.

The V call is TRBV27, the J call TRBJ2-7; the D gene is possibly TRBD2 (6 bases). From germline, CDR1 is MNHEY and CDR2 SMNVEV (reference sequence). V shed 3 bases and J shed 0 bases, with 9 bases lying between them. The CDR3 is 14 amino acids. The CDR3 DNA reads TGTGCCAGCAGTTTCCGGGAGAGCTCCTACGAGCAGTACTTC. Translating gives CASSFRESSYEQYF.

In nucleotides, the CDR3 is TGTGCCAGCAGTGTTCAGGGTGGGAACACCGGGGAGCTGTTTTTT. It yields the protein CASSVQGGNTGELFF. V is TRBV28 and J is TRBJ2-2; D is possibly TRBD1 (5 bases). Per germline, CDR1 MDHEN and CDR2 SYDVKM. The CDR3 extends over 15 amino acids. Trimming took off 5 bases at V and 1 base at J, with 11 bases between the two ends.

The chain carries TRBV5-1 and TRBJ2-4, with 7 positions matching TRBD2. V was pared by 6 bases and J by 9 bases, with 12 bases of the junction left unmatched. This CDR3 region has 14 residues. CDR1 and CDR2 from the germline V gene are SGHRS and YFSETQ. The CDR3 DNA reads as TGCGCCAGCATGACCCACGCGGGAGAGGGCATTCAGTACTTC. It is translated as CASMTHAGEGIQYF.

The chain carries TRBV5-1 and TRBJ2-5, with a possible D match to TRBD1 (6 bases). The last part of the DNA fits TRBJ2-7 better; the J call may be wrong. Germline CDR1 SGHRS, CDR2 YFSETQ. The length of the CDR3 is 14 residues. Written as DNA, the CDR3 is TGCGCCAGCAGCGAGGCCGGGACATTCTACGAGCAGTACTTC. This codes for CASSEAGTFYEQYF.

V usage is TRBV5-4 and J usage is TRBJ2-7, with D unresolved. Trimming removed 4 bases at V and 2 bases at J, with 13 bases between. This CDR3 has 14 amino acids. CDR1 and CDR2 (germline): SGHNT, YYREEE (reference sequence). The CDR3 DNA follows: TGTGCCAGCAGCCCCAGAACAGAAGCCTACGAGCAGTACTTC. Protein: CASSPRTEAYEQYF.

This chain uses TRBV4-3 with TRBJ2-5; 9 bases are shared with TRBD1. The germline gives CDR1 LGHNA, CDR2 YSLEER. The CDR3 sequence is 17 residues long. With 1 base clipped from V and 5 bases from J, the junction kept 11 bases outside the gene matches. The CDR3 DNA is TGCGCCAGCAGCCAAGGGACAGGGGCCCCTGTGATGGAGACCCAGTACTTC. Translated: CASSQGTGAPVMETQYF.

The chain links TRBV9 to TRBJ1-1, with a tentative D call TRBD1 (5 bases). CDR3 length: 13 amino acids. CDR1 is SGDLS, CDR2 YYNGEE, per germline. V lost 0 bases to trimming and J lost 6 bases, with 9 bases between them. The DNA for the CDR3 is TGTGCCAGCAGCGTAGACGGGGGGGCTGAAGCTTTCTTT. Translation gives CASSVDGGAEAFF.

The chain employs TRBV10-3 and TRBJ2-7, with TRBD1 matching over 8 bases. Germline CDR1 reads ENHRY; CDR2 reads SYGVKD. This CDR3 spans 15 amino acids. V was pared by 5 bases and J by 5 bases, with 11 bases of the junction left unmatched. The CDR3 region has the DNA TGTGCCATCAGTCCACCAGGGGGCATTATCCACGAGCAGTACTTC. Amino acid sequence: CAISPPGGIIHEQYF.

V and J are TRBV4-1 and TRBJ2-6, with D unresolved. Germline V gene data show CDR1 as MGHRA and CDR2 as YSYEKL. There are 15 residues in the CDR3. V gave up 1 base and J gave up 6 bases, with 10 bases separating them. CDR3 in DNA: TGCGCCAGCAGCCAAGGGTGGGCTGAGGCCAACGTCCTGACTTTC. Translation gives CASSQGWAEANVLTF.

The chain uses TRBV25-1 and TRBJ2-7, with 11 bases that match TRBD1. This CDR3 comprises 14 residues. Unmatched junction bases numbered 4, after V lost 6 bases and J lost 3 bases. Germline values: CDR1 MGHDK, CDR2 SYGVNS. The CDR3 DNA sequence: TGTGCCAGCAGGCCGGGACAGGGGGACTACGAGCAGTACTTC. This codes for CASRPGQGDYEQYF.

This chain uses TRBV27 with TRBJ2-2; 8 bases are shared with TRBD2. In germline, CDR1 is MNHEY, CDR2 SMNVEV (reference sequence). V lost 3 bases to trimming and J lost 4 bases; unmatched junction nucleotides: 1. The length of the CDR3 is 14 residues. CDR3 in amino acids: CASSFGGGTGELFF. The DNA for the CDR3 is TGTGCCAGCAGTTTCGGGGGGGGCACCGGGGAGCTGTTTTTT.

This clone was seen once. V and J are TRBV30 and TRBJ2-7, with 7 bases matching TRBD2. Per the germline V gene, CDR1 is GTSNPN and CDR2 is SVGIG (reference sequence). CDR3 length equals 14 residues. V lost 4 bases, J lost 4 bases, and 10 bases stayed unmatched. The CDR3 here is CAWTSGLRRYEQYF. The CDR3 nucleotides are TGTGCCTGGACTAGCGGACTCCGTCGTTACGAGCAGTACTTC.

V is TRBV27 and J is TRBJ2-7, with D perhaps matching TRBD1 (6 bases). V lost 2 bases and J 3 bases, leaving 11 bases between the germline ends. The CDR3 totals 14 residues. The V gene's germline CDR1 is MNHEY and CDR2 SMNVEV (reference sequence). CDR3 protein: CASSLIWGHYEQYF. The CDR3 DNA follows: TGTGCCAGCAGTTTAATCTGGGGGCACTACGAGCAGTACTTC.

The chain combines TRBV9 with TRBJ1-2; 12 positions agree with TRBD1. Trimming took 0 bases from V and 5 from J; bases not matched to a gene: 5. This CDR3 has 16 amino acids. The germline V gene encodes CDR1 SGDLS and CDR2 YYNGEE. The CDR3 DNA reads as TGTGCCAGCAGCGTAGGATCGGGACAGGGGGCTTATGGCTACACCTTC. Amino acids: CASSVGSGQGAYGYTF.

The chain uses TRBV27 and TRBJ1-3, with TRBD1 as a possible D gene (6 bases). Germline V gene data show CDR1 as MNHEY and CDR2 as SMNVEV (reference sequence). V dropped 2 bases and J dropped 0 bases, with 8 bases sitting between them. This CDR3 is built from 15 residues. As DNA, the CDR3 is TGTGCCAGCAGTTTAACAGGGAGCTCTGGAAACACCATATATTTT. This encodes CASSLTGSSGNTIYF.

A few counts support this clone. DNA for the CDR3: TGTGCCAGCAGCTTAGTCCGCGGGACGGTCAACAATGAGCAGTTCTTC. Amino acid sequence: CASSLVRGTVNNEQFF. This chain joins TRBV7-9 and TRBJ2-1, with TRBD2 as a possible D gene (6 bases). Germline V CDR1 and CDR2: SEHNR, FQNEAQ (reference sequence). The CDR3 runs 16 residues. V was cut by 1 base and J by 5 bases, with 15 bases left in between.